This TCR beta chain emerged from a study of blood T cell repertoires in COVID-19. At the level of the study: Acute and convalescent COVID-19 samples came from the United States, Italy and Spain.

The J segment lost 5 bases and the V segment lost 7 bases, leaving 6 bases of the junction unmatched. The CDR3 covers 13 residues. Clones were sequenced by immunoSEQ multiplex PCR, and TCRdb holds only the in-frame ones, with some missing. This sample has roughly 91,000 clones; less than 85% occur once, and the top ten carry 7%. Sequencing was performed on peripheral blood. V usage is TRBV12-3 or TRBV12-4 and J usage is TRBJ1-1; the match to TRBD1 covers 8 bases. This receptor was taken from a man in his 70s with acute or convalescent COVID-19. The CDR3 reads CASTDRESTEAFF. The DNA of the CDR3 is TGTGCCAGCACGGACAGGGAAAGTACTGAAGCTTTCTTT.